This TCR beta chain was sequenced for a study of beta chain features in type 1 diabetes. Study in general: Examination of sorted cells across all samples involved more than 85,000,000 cells. Study results and caveats: All four CD4+ subsets of Type 1 diabetes patients contained TCRB CDR3s that were moderately but significantly shorter.

On this clone itself: Its antigen remains unknown.

The CDR3 covers 14 residues. V lost 5 bases to trimming and J lost 3 bases; unmatched junction nucleotides: 4. CDR1 and CDR2 (germline): SGHRS, YFSETQ. The whole isolated RNA underwent reverse transcription, so sequencing captured expressed TCRB transcripts. About 3.57 million reads per sample were averaged for naive, central memory and regulatory samples. Clones were sequenced by immunoSEQ multiplex PCR, and TCRdb holds only the in-frame ones, with some missing. The sample has more than 300,000 clones; around 9.7% are singletons. The TCR was taken from a man aged 25 to 40 with type 1 diabetes. V gene TRBV5-1 combines with J gene TRBJ1-4; TRBD1 matches 7 bases. The sample comprised central memory CD4+ T cells from blood. The CDR3 coding sequence is TGCGCCAGCAGACCGGGACAGCCTAATGAAAAACTGTTTTTT. It specifies CASRPGQPNEKLFF.